The 25 T cell receptor beta chains below come from one sample, sequenced in a study of T cells in Graves' hyperthyroidism and ophthalmopathy (dated by TCRdb to 2018 to 2020). Receptors were amplified or captured by multiplex PCR. Sequenced on an Illumina HiSeq 2000. The TCR beta CDR3 regions were amplified from the RNA transcripts. A first-round RT-PCR of the TCR CDR3 used the HTBI primer set with the Qiagen OneStep RT-PCR kit. TCRdb reprocessing: public reads trimmed at Q25 with fastp, clones called with MiXCR, in-frame beta chains kept. Under each unique CDR3 protein, matching rows form one entry showing the most common genes and DNA. In all, the sample holds around 440,000 distinct CDR3 sequences, and around a sixth of those were seen once. 14% of the sample goes to the ten largest clones. Sequencing was performed on blood. Receptor source: a woman under 30 with Graves' hyperthyroidism.

This clonotype was seen many times. The V call is TRBV2, the J call TRBJ2-5, with D unclear. Germline CDR1 and CDR2: SNHLY and FYNNEI. V was cut by 2 bases and J by 4 bases, with 14 bases left in between. The CDR3 covers 15 residues. The chain's CDR3 is CASSESARRVETQYF. Written as DNA, the CDR3 is TGTGCCAGCAGTGAATCGGCAAGACGAGTAGAGACCCAGTACTTC.

The rearrangement links TRBV9 to TRBJ1-4; D gene uncertain. Germline V gene lookup returns CDR1 SGDLS and CDR2 YYNGEE. The CDR3 sequence is 17 residues long. Trimming removed 1 base at V and 2 bases at J, with 15 bases between. CDR3 sequence reads: CASSVPGFRATNEKLFF. The CDR3, as DNA: TGTGCCAGCAGCGTACCCGGGTTTAGAGCGACTAATGAAAAACTGTTTTTT. Together with reference TRBV9 and TRBJ1-4, the CDR3 gives the full variable domain: DSGVTQTPKHLITATGQRVTLRCSPRSGDLSVYWYQQSLDQGLQFLIQYYNGEERAKGNILERFSAQQFPDLHSELNLSSLELGDSALYFCASSVPGFRATNEKLFFGSGTQLSVL.

This clonotype was seen many times. This CDR3 reads CASSSLAGPRETQYF. As DNA, the CDR3 is TGTGCCAGCTCCTCGCTCGCGGGACCCCGGGAGACCCAGTACTTC. This rearrangement joins TRBV18 to TRBJ2-5; possibly TRBD2 for D (6 bases). V was trimmed by 6 bases and J by 5 bases, leaving 19 bases between them. The germline V gene has CDR1 KGHSH and CDR2 LQKENI. This CDR3 has 15 amino acids.

This clonotype was counted only a few times. The V gene is TRBV14, the J gene TRBJ2-3; D remains unclear. The CDR3 totals 15 residues. The germline V gene has CDR1 SGHDN and CDR2 FVKESK. V was pared by 0 bases and J by 3 bases, with 10 bases between. For the CDR3, the DNA is TGTGCCAGCAGCCAAGAGGTGATCGAGACAGATACGCAGTATTTT. Protein sequence: CASSQEVIETDTQYF.

This clonotype was seen ten or more times. V usage is TRBV11-2 and J usage is TRBJ2-5; perhaps TRBD2 as D (5 bases). The CDR3 runs to 13 residues. The germline V gene encodes CDR1 SGHAT and CDR2 FQNNGV. V dropped 2 bases and J dropped 3 bases, with 7 bases sitting between them. The CDR3 DNA reads as TGTGCCAGCAGCTTATCGAGGGAAGAGACCCAGTACTTC. It is translated as CASSLSREETQYF.

Worth noting for this clonotype: A much more abundant neighbour one base away suggests this may be a read error. The CDR3 ends on some other residue instead of the conserved phenylalanine or tryptophan, so this is likely a read error. The chain is built from TRBV2 and TRBJ2-1, with D possibly being TRBD1 (7 bases). With 10 bases removed from V and 6 bases from J, the gap between germline ends came to 10 bases. The V gene's germline CDR1 is SNHLY and CDR2 FYNNEI. The CDR3 runs to 11 residues. The CDR3 region has the DNA TGTGCCATTCAGGGGGGCAATGAGCAGTTCTAC. The encoded protein is CAIQGGNEQFY.

In this sample, this clonotype turned up a few times. This could be a read error, since a much larger clone is one nucleotide away. The chain recombines TRBV11-2 with TRBJ2-7; 8 bases are a match to TRBD1. The CDR3 consists of 17 residues. Per germline, CDR1 SGHAT and CDR2 FQNNGV. The V segment lost 5 bases and the J segment 0 bases; nucleotides outside the gene matches: 12. CDR3 loop: CASSPGPRTGSSYEQYF. CDR3 sequence (DNA): TGTGCCAGCAGCCCGGGACCCCGGACAGGGAGCTCCTACGAGCAGTACTTC.

The chain employs TRBV25-1 and TRBJ2-2; TRBD1 matches 9 bases. Germline lookup yields CDR1 MGHDK and CDR2 SYGVNS. Losses at the gene ends were 10 bases for V and 1 base for J; bases not matched to a gene: 13. The CDR3 has 17 residues. The CDR3 sequence: CATRGFPGQGNTGELFF. The CDR3, as DNA: TGTGCCACCAGGGGTTTCCCGGGACAGGGGAACACCGGGGAGCTGTTTTTT.

This clonotype appeared a few times. The chain joins TRBV4-3 to TRBJ1-1; 10 bases are shared with TRBD1. The germline V gene encodes CDR1 LGHNA and CDR2 YSLEER. The CDR3 length is 15 residues. The ends lost 1 base at V and 5 bases at J; junction bases unmatched: 4. CDR3 in amino acids: CASSQGGTGVTEAFF. CDR3 DNA: TGCGCCAGCAGCCAAGGTGGGACAGGGGTAACTGAAGCTTTCTTT.

This clonotype occurred many times. J is TRBJ1-4 and V is TRBV20-1, with no clear D. CDR3 size: 13 residues. Germline V gene lookup returns CDR1 DFQATT and CDR2 SNEGSKA (reference sequence). V lost 5 bases, J lost 3 bases, and 10 bases lay in between. The CDR3 nucleotides are TGCAGTGCTTTGCCAGTATCTAATGAAAAACTGTTTTTT. Amino acid sequence: CSALPVSNEKLFF.

The J gene is TRBJ1-3, the V gene TRBV12-3 or TRBV12-4; D is ambiguous. The length of the CDR3 is 15 residues. Trimming took off 5 bases at V and 7 bases at J, with 18 bases between the two ends. The CDR3 protein is CASSLRPTDGNTIYF. The CDR3, as DNA: TGTGCCAGCAGTCTTCGACCCACGGATGGGAACACCATATATTTT.

The chain is built from TRBV9 and TRBJ1-2, with TRBD1 matching 10 bases. This CDR3 is built from 15 residues. J gave up 6 bases and V 0 bases, and 5 bases lay outside the gene matches. The germline CDR1 and CDR2 sequences are SGDLS and YYNGEE. CDR3 sequence: CASSVGAGTGDGYTF. In DNA form, the CDR3 reads TGTGCCAGCAGCGTAGGAGCCGGGACAGGGGATGGCTACACCTTC.

V is TRBV10-1 and J is TRBJ1-6; D possibly corresponds to TRBD1 (6 bases). The CDR3 runs to 15 residues. Between the trimmed V and J ends, which lost 3 bases and 3 bases, there was a span of 9 bases. Germline V gene data show CDR1 as WNHNN and CDR2 as SYGVQD (reference sequence). The chain's CDR3 is CASSEGRGYNSPLHF. The CDR3, as DNA: TGCGCCAGCAGTGAAGGCAGGGGCTATAATTCACCCCTCCACTTT.

This clonotype occurred many times. V is TRBV27 and J is TRBJ2-7; 8 nucleotides align to TRBD2. The CDR3 consists of 16 residues. Looked up from germline, CDR1 is MNHEY and CDR2 is SMNVEV (reference sequence). Losses at the gene ends were 5 bases for V and 4 bases for J; bases not matched to a gene: 13. The CDR3 DNA follows: TGTGCCAGCAGTCGGGGGGGAGGGGCAGGAAAGTACGAGCAGTACTTC. Translation gives CASSRGGGAGKYEQYF.

The table lists this clonotype with a few counts. The V gene is TRBV18, the J gene TRBJ2-2; 9 bases agree with TRBD2. The ends lost 1 base at V and 2 bases at J; junction bases unmatched: 5. Germline V gives CDR1 KGHSH, CDR2 LQKENI. This CDR3 has 17 amino acids. This CDR3 is CASSPQTSGSNTGELFF. The CDR3 region has the DNA TGTGCCAGCTCACCACAGACTAGCGGAAGTAACACCGGGGAGCTGTTTTTT.

This clonotype was detected only a few times. V is TRBV12-3 or TRBV12-4 and J is TRBJ1-6, with 8 bases identical to TRBD1. The CDR3 has 16 amino acids. Trimming took 5 bases from V and 7 from J; bases not matched to a gene: 10. CDR3 nucleotides: TGTGCCAGCAGTAACCAGGGGGCGCTGGGCAATTCACCCCTCCACTTT. Encoded protein: CASSNQGALGNSPLHF.

The CDR3 sequence is CASSFTGAGNTIYF. CDR3 nucleotides: TGTGCCAGCAGTTTCACAGGGGCCGGAAACACCATATATTTT. The rearrangement links TRBV27 to TRBJ1-3; 7 nucleotides align to TRBD1. The junction had 3 bases not matched to a gene; V was cut back by 3 bases and J by 4 bases. The CDR3 is 14 residues long. Germline CDR1 MNHEY, CDR2 SMNVEV (reference sequence).

This clonotype was seen a few times. Here the CDR3 DNA reads TGTGCCACCACACAGGGGTACTATGGCTACACCTTC. It codes for CATTQGYYGYTF. The chain recombines TRBV19 with TRBJ1-2, with 7 bases that match TRBD1. Trimming at V came to 10 bases and at J to 3 bases, leaving 5 bases not matched to a gene. Germline values: CDR1 LNHDA, CDR2 SQIVND (reference sequence). This CDR3 has 12 residues.

This clonotype has at least ten counts. The gene calls are TRBV9 and TRBJ2-1, with TRBD2 identical over 10 bases. CDR1 is SGDLS, CDR2 YYNGEE, per germline. The CDR3 has 17 residues. V shed 0 bases, J shed 5 bases, and the junction held 8 bases outside the gene matches. This CDR3 reads CASSVGPGLAGDNEQFF. The CDR3 coding sequence is TGTGCCAGCAGCGTAGGACCGGGGCTAGCGGGGGACAATGAGCAGTTCTTC. The variable domain in full, completed from reference TRBV9 and TRBJ2-1, reads DSGVTQTPKHLITATGQRVTLRCSPRSGDLSVYWYQQSLDQGLQFLIQYYNGEERAKGNILERFSAQQFPDLHSELNLSSLELGDSALYFCASSVGPGLAGDNEQFFGPGTRLTVL.

This clonotype was detected ten times or more. The chain carries TRBV11-2 and TRBJ1-1; 9 nucleotides line up with TRBD1. Per the germline V gene, CDR1 is SGHAT and CDR2 is FQNNGV. V dropped 5 bases and J dropped 1; count of bases not matched to a gene: 11. The CDR3 totals 17 residues. The CDR3 here is CASSVYRGRFPNTEAFF. CDR3 in DNA: TGTGCCAGCAGCGTCTACAGGGGGCGTTTCCCGAACACTGAAGCTTTCTTT. The full variable domain, rest sourced from reference TRBV11-2 and TRBJ1-1, is EAGVAQSPRYKIIEKRQSVAFWCNPISGHATLYWYQQILGQGPKLLIQFQNNGVVDDSQLPKDRFSAERLKGVDSTLKIQPAKLEDSAVYLCASSVYRGRFPNTEAFFGQGTRLTVV.

This clonotype showed up many times. V usage is TRBV5-1 and J usage is TRBJ1-5, with D possibly TRBD1 on 6 matching bases. CDR1 and CDR2 from the germline V gene are SGHRS and YFSETQ. CDR3 length: 15 residues. With 4 bases removed from V and 3 bases from J, the gap between germline ends came to 14 bases. The CDR3 DNA sequence: TGCGCCAGCAGCGTTACCCGGGACAACAATCAGCCCCAGCATTTT. Protein product: CASSVTRDNNQPQHF.

This clonotype has only a few counts. This chain uses TRBV12-3 or TRBV12-4 with TRBJ2-7; 8 nucleotides match TRBD2. The V segment lost 5 bases and the J segment 3 bases; nucleotides outside the gene matches: 6. This CDR3 is built from 14 residues. CDR3 in amino acids: CASSPLAGHYEQYF. As DNA, the CDR3 is TGTGCCAGCAGTCCCCTAGCGGGCCACTACGAGCAGTACTTC.

This chain links TRBV7-2 with TRBJ2-5, with 12 bases aligning to TRBD2. The CDR3 contains 15 residues. In germline, CDR1 is SGHTA, CDR2 FQGNSA. V dropped 4 bases and J dropped 7; count of bases not matched to a gene: 7. The CDR3 nucleotides read TGTGCCAGCAGCTCCGGACTAGCGGGGCCCGGGACCCAGTACTTC. Encoded protein: CASSSGLAGPGTQYF.

V and J are TRBV7-9 and TRBJ2-1, with 9 positions matching TRBD2. The length of the CDR3 is 17 residues. CDR1 SEHNR and CDR2 FQNEAQ come from the germline V gene (reference sequence). V lost 2 bases, J lost 0 bases, and 5 bases stayed unmatched. The CDR3 DNA reads as TGTGCCAGCAGCTTAATCAGTAGCGGGGGCTCCTACAATGAGCAGTTCTTC. This codes for CASSLISSGGSYNEQFF.

The chain joins TRBV20-1 to TRBJ1-2; the D is unclear. The CDR3 is 13 residues long. The germline V and J ends were trimmed by 1 base and 8 bases, with 14 bases remaining between them. Germline CDR1 and CDR2: DFQATT and SNEGSKA (reference sequence). CDR3 residues: CSARALRGEGYTF. Written as DNA, the CDR3 is TGCAGTGCTAGAGCCCTGCGCGGAGAGGGCTACACCTTC.